The subject of this entry is one T cell receptor (beta chain). This entry belongs to a study of blood T cell repertoires in COVID-19. From germline, CDR1 is LNHNV and CDR2 YYDKDF (reference sequence). Germline trimming cut 4 bases from V and 7 bases from J; bases unmatched to any gene: 10. This CDR3 region has 15 residues. Libraries were prepared by immunoSEQ multiplex PCR; TCRdb keeps only in-frame clonotypes and omits some of them. The sample comprises 200,000 to 250,000 clones, about nine tenths of which are singletons, and roughly 4.1% rests with the top ten. V is TRBV15 and J is TRBJ1-5; 7 bases align to TRBD1. Sequenced material: peripheral blood. The TCR originated in a man in his forties or fifties with acute or convalescent COVID-19. CDR3 sequence reads: CATSTRQGGGQPQHF. In nucleotides, the CDR3 is TGTGCCACCAGCACCCGACAGGGTGGGGGGCAGCCCCAGCATTTT. Supplemented by reference TRBV15 and TRBJ1-5, the full variable domain reads DAMVIQNPRYQVTQFGKPVTLSCSQTLNHNVMYWYQQKSSQAPKLLFHYYDKDFNNEADTPDNFQSRRPNTSFCFLDIRSPGLGDTAMYLCATSTRQGGGQPQHFGDGTRLSIL.